This section outlines one TCR beta chain sequence together with its context. Libraries were prepared by immunoSEQ multiplex PCR; TCRdb keeps only in-frame clonotypes and omits some of them. The sample has some 580,000 clones, 97% seen once. This specimen comes from a study of shared clonotypes between healthy human individuals. The clonotype comes from a woman aged 25 to 39 in good health. The source material was naive CD4+ T cells sorted from blood. Subset in this sample: CD45RA+ positively selected.

The CDR3 coding sequence is TGCGCCAGCAGCCCCAGACAGGGGTCAAGGACCGGGGAGCTGTTTTTT. It codes for CASSPRQGSRTGELFF. This chain links TRBV4-1 with TRBJ2-2, with 8 bases fitting TRBD1. CDR1 is MGHRA, CDR2 YSYEKL, per germline. The CDR3 length is 16 residues. The V segment lost 4 bases and the J segment 5 bases; nucleotides outside the gene matches: 9.